The 10 T cell receptor beta chains below were found in one sample sequenced in a study of T cell repertoires in cytomegalovirus infection. TCRdb itself ran the reads through MiXCR, one entry per CDR3 protein. The sample has roughly 920,000 distinct CDR3 sequences, approximately 33% seen once. These receptors' antigens are unknown. The sample here was cultured CD8+ T cells from PBMCs, taken from culture after CMV antigen stimulation. The receptors stem from a human donor in good health (CMV status not recorded). Some clones in this sample may be carry-over from other donors' samples.

This chain uses TRBV11-2 with TRBJ1-5; weak D call: TRBD1 (5 bases). Deletions cut 1 base from V and 5 bases from J, with 15 bases between. The CDR3 extends over 16 amino acids. Germline V gives CDR1 SGHAT, CDR2 FQNNGV. As DNA, the CDR3 is TGTGCCAGCAGCTTAGGGCAGGGCGGGTTCGATCAGCCCCAGCATTTT. Amino acids: CASSLGQGGFDQPQHF.

The chain recombines TRBV5-3 with TRBJ2-2; TRBD1 aligns across 10 bases. TRBV5-3 is identified as an open reading frame with a role that is uncertain. The CDR3 has 16 residues. The junction had 13 bases not matched to a gene; V was cut back by 8 bases and J by 6 bases. CDR3 sequence: CASSLTGTGDAGELFF. DNA of the CDR3: TGTGCCAGCAGCCTAACCGGGACAGGGGACGCCGGGGAGCTGTTTTTT.

This clonotype appeared a few times. The rearrangement joins TRBV12-3 or TRBV12-4 to TRBJ1-5; D is perhaps TRBD1 (6 bases). CDR3 length: 14 amino acids. The V gene lost 7 bases and the J gene lost 2 bases, with 12 bases spanning the gap. The chain's CDR3 is CASTEGVRNQPQHF. The DNA for the CDR3 is TGTGCCAGCACCGAGGGGGTGCGCAATCAGCCCCAGCATTTT.

The chain has TRBV7-6 and TRBJ2-2, with TRBD2 identical over 11 bases. The CDR3 is 16 amino acids. Germline V gene sequence: CDR1 SGHVS, CDR2 FNYEAQ. V was pared by 3 bases and J by 6 bases, with 6 bases of the junction left unmatched. CDR3 DNA: TGTGCCAGCAGCTTTTATAGCGGGGGGGAAGCCGGGGAGCTGTTTTTT. Its protein product is CASSFYSGGEAGELFF.

There are many counts of this clonotype. The V gene is TRBV7-9, the J gene TRBJ2-1; 12 positions agree with TRBD2. V gave up 5 bases and J gave up 4 bases; unmatched junction bases: 6. This CDR3 is built from 16 residues. The V gene's germline CDR1 is SEHNR and CDR2 FQNEAQ (reference sequence). CDR3 nucleotide sequence: TGTGCCAGCAGCCCCAGGACTAGCGGGATTTACAATGAGCAGTTCTTC. The encoded protein is CASSPRTSGIYNEQFF.

Points on this clonotype: A read error may account for a junction end that differs from germline. V and J are TRBV27 and TRBJ1-2; 7 bases match TRBD1. CDR1 and CDR2 (germline): MNHEY, SMNVEV (reference sequence). The CDR3 covers 14 residues. CDR3 DNA sequence: TGTGCCAGCAGTGGGGACAGTGGAAATTATGTCTACACCTTC. It is translated as CASSGDSGNYVYTF.

In its sample, this clonotype was seen a few times. CDR3 amino acids: CASSEVSGYTDTQYF. The CDR3, as DNA: TGCGCCAGCAGTGAGGTGAGCGGATACACAGATACGCAGTATTTT. J is TRBJ2-3 and V is TRBV10-2; the D gene is possibly TRBD2 (5 bases). This CDR3 is built from 15 residues. CDR1 and CDR2 (germline): WSHSY, SAAADI. V was shortened by 2 bases and J by 2 bases, with 11 bases between the two germline ends.

Details on this clonotype: One junction end does not reproduce the germline sequence, and a read error may be involved. This chain joins TRBV7-6 and TRBJ2-2; D may be TRBD1 (6 bases). This CDR3 has 13 residues. Germline V gene lookup returns CDR1 SGHVS and CDR2 FNYEAQ. CDR3: CANSYTGIGELFF. CDR3 sequence (DNA): TGTGCCAACAGCTATACAGGGATCGGGGAGCTGTTTTTT.

The chain has TRBV15 and TRBJ2-1; a weak D match, TRBD2 (7 bases). V shed 3 bases and J shed 5 bases, with 17 bases lying between them. This CDR3 is 16 amino acids long. Germline V gene sequence: CDR1 LNHNV, CDR2 YYDKDF (reference sequence). CDR3 sequence (DNA): TGTGCCACCAGCAGTTTCGGGGGGCTCGGGGACAATGAGCAGTTCTTC. It translates to CATSSFGGLGDNEQFF.

This clonotype came up a few times. This chain joins TRBV7-9 and TRBJ2-2; TRBD1 is a possible D gene (7 bases). There are 17 residues in the CDR3. Trimming took 5 bases from V and 1 from J, leaving 17 bases between them. Germline V gene data show CDR1 as SEHNR and CDR2 as FQNEAQ (reference sequence). CDR3 nucleotides: TGTGCCAGCAGCCCGAATTACAGGGGAGGGAACACCGGGGAGCTGTTTTTT. As protein: CASSPNYRGGNTGELFF.